What follows describes a single T cell receptor (beta chain). The junction and the germline gene differ at one end; a read error may be behind it. CDR3 length: 12 residues. Germline V gene sequence: CDR1 KGHSH, CDR2 LQKENI. This sample was included in a study of OX40 agonist ivuxolimab in advanced cancers. The repertoire was sequenced with immunoSEQ multiplex PCR; TCRdb's copy has only in-frame clones and lacks some. The sample includes under 65,000 clones, about 85% of them seen just once. V gene TRBV18 combines with J gene TRBJ1-3; D not certain. This sequence was found in an adult with an advanced solid tumor such as melanoma, head and neck, liver or kidney cancer. The source material was CD4+ or CD8+ T cells sorted from blood, sampled in a trial of the OX40 agonist ivuxolimab. The DNA of the CDR3 is TGTGCCAGCTCACCACTCGACGGCAGGAGGAGATTT. Encoded protein: CASSPLDGRRRF.